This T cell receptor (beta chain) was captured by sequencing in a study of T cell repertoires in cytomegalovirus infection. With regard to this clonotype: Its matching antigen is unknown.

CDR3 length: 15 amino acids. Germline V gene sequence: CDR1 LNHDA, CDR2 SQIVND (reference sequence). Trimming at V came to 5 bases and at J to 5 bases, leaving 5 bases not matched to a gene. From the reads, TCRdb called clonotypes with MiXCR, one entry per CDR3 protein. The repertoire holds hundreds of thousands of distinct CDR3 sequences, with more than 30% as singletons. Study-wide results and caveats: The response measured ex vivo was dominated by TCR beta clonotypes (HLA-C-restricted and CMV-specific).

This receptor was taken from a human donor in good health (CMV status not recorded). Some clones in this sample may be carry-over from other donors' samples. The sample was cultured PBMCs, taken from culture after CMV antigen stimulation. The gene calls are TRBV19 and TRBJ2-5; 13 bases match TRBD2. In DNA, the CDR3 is TGTGCCAGTAGTGGACTAGCGGGAGTCGGTGAGACCCAGTACTTC. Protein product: CASSGLAGVGETQYF.